The clone carrying this T cell receptor beta chain was recorded only once. The sample is drawn from a study of blood T cell repertoires in COVID-19. The wider study: The United States, Italy and Spain provided the acute and convalescent COVID-19 samples. PBMCs, B-cell-depleted T cells, or T cells were the source of the cDNA or gDNA that made up the material.

In the authors' methods: Nucleated cell number was recorded as an estimate derived from reference gene primer amplification. Only in-frame clones appear in the TCRdb table, and some are missing; sequencing was by immunoSEQ multiplex PCR. That table supplies the V and J calls and clone size; D and trimming were determined from the DNA. The sample consists of more than 95,000 clones, about nine tenths of them appearing once. Material: peripheral blood. The TCR originated in a man aged 45-65 years with acute or convalescent COVID-19.

CDR3 loop: CASSLEGNREQFF. The CDR3 bases are TGTGCCAGCAGCTTAGAGGGTAATCGTGAGCAGTTCTTC. The rearrangement uses TRBV5-5 and TRBJ2-1, with a possible D match to TRBD2 (5 bases). The V gene lost 2 bases and the J gene lost 9 bases, with 12 bases spanning the gap. Germline loops: CDR1 SGHKS, CDR2 YYEKEE (reference sequence). This CDR3 spans 13 amino acids.